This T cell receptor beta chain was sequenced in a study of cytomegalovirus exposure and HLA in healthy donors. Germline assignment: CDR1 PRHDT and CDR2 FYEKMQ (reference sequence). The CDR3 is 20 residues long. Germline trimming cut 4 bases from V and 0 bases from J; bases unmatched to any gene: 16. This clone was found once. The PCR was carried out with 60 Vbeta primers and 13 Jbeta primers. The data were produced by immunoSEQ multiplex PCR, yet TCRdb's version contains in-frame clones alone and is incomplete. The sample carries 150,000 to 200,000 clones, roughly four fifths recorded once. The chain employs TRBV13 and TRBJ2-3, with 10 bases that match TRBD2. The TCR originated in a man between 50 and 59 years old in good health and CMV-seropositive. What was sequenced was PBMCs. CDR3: CASSSRLAGAMGLSTDTQYF. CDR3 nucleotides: TGTGCCAGCAGCTCTCGGCTAGCGGGAGCCATGGGGCTTAGCACAGATACGCAGTATTTT.